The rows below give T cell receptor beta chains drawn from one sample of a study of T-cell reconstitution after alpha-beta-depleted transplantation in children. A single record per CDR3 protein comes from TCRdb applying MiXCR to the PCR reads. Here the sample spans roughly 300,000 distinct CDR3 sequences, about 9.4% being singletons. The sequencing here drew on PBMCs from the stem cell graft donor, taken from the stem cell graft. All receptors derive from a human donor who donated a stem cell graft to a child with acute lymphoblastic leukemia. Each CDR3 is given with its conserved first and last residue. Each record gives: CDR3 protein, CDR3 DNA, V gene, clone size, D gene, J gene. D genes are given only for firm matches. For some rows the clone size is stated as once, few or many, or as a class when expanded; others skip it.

CDR3 protein: CSAKGLAYTDTQYF; CDR3 DNA: TGCAGCGCCAAGGGACTAGCGTACACAGATACGCAGTATTTT; V gene: TRBV29-1; clone size: few; D gene: TRBD2; J gene: TRBJ2-3
CDR3 protein: CASSLVRGRAANTQYF; CDR3 DNA: TGTGCCAGCAGCTTAGTTCGCGGGAGGGCCGCAAATACGCAGTATTTT; V gene: TRBV7-2; clone size: few; D gene: TRBD2; J gene: TRBJ2-3
CDR3 protein: CASSPRTGGWNEQFF; CDR3 DNA: TGTGCCAGCAGCCCCCGGACAGGGGGGTGGAATGAGCAGTTCTTC; V gene: TRBV7-2; clone size: few; D gene: TRBD1; J gene: TRBJ2-1
CDR3 protein: CATSDFRGNNQPQHF; CDR3 DNA: TGTGCCACCAGTGATTTCAGAGGGAACAATCAGCCCCAGCATTTT; V gene: TRBV24-1; clone size: NA; D gene: NA; J gene: TRBJ1-5
CDR3 protein: CASSSLGGSYEQYF; CDR3 DNA: TGTGCCAGCAGTTCACTAGGGGGCAGCTACGAGCAGTACTTC; V gene: TRBV7-2; clone size: NA; D gene: TRBD1; J gene: TRBJ2-7
CDR3 protein: CAWSRAGGGEQFF; CDR3 DNA: TGTGCCTGGAGTAGGGCGGGAGGGGGTGAGCAGTTCTTC; V gene: TRBV30; clone size: many; D gene: TRBD2; J gene: TRBJ2-1
CDR3 protein: CASSHRGTGSYGYTF; CDR3 DNA: TGTGCCAGCAGCCACCGGGGCACAGGGTCCTATGGCTACACCTTC; V gene: TRBV3-1; clone size: few; D gene: NA; J gene: TRBJ1-2
CDR3 protein: CASKPGGRAEAFF; CDR3 DNA: TGTGCCAGCAAACCGGGAGGGCGCGCTGAAGCTTTCTTT; V gene: TRBV28; clone size: many; D gene: NA; J gene: TRBJ1-1
CDR3 protein: CSARDLSGRPTDTQYF; CDR3 DNA: TGCAGTGCTAGAGACCTTAGCGGGAGGCCCACAGATACGCAGTATTTT; V gene: TRBV20-1; clone size: NA; D gene: TRBD2; J gene: TRBJ2-3
CDR3 protein: CASSLVGTRPTGELFF; CDR3 DNA: TGCGCCAGCAGCTTGGTTGGGACTAGACCCACCGGGGAGCTGTTTTTT; V gene: TRBV5-1; clone size: NA; D gene: TRBD2; J gene: TRBJ2-2
CDR3 protein: CATSHGGLASSYEQYF; CDR3 DNA: TGTGCCACCAGCCATGGGGGGCTAGCGAGCTCCTACGAGCAGTACTTC; V gene: TRBV15; clone size: few; D gene: NA; J gene: TRBJ2-7
CDR3 protein: CASSEPAREQYF; CDR3 DNA: TGTGCCAGCAGCGAACCGGCTCGCGAGCAGTACTTC; V gene: TRBV5-4; clone size: NA; D gene: NA; J gene: TRBJ2-7
CDR3 protein: CASSQGRVGGISSYEQYF; CDR3 DNA: TGCGCCAGCAGCCAAGGGAGAGTTGGAGGGATAAGCTCCTACGAGCAGTACTTC; V gene: TRBV4-3; clone size: few; D gene: NA; J gene: TRBJ2-7
CDR3 protein: CASSPVLRGNTDTQYF; CDR3 DNA: TGTGCCAGCAGCCCCGTGCTCCGCGGTAACACAGATACGCAGTATTTT; V gene: TRBV7-2; clone size: few; D gene: NA; J gene: TRBJ2-3
CDR3 protein: CASSPLVGQETQYF; CDR3 DNA: TGTGCCAGCAGCCCGCTGGTAGGGCAAGAGACCCAGTACTTC; V gene: TRBV13; clone size: NA; D gene: NA; J gene: TRBJ2-5
CDR3 protein: CASSVVERAPYNEQFF; CDR3 DNA: TGTGCCAGCAGCGTAGTAGAGAGGGCACCCTACAATGAGCAGTTCTTC; V gene: TRBV9; clone size: NA; D gene: NA; J gene: TRBJ2-1
CDR3 protein: CASSARRFGLGGDLHF; CDR3 DNA: TGTGCCAGCAGTGCGCGCAGATTCGGATTGGGCGGCGACCTCCACTTT; V gene: TRBV12-3/TRBV12-4; clone size: few; D gene: NA; J gene: TRBJ1-6
CDR3 protein: CASSPSLGASSYEQYF; CDR3 DNA: TGTGCCAGCAGTCCCTCCTTGGGGGCTAGCTCCTACGAGCAGTACTTC; V gene: TRBV25-1; clone size: NA; D gene: NA; J gene: TRBJ2-7
CDR3 protein: CASTGGRSYGTDTQYF; CDR3 DNA: TGTGCCAGTACAGGGGGAAGGTCGTACGGCACAGATACGCAGTATTTT; V gene: TRBV19; clone size: NA; D gene: TRBD1; J gene: TRBJ2-3
CDR3 protein: CSPRLAGELDTQYF; CDR3 DNA: TGCAGCCCACGACTAGCGGGAGAATTAGATACGCAGTATTTT; V gene: TRBV29-1; clone size: many; D gene: TRBD2; J gene: TRBJ2-3
CDR3 protein: CASSTDGYSNQPQHF; CDR3 DNA: TGTGCCAGCAGCACGGACGGTTATAGCAATCAGCCCCAGCATTTT; V gene: TRBV7-2; clone size: many; D gene: NA; J gene: TRBJ1-5
CDR3 protein: CASSAGDRREAFF; CDR3 DNA: TGTGCCAGCTCAGCAGGGGACCGCCGTGAAGCTTTCTTT; V gene: TRBV27; clone size: few; D gene: NA; J gene: TRBJ1-1
CDR3 protein: CASSPTGLPTGELFF; CDR3 DNA: TGTGCCAGCAGCCCTACGGGACTCCCAACCGGGGAGCTGTTTTTT; V gene: TRBV6-2/TRBV6-3; clone size: many; D gene: NA; J gene: TRBJ2-2
CDR3 protein: CASSQTSTHEQYF; CDR3 DNA: TGTGCCAGCAGTCAGACTAGTACCCACGAGCAGTACTTC; V gene: TRBV6-6; clone size: few; D gene: NA; J gene: TRBJ2-7
CDR3 protein: CSARDGTTWYNEQFF; CDR3 DNA: TGCAGTGCTAGAGATGGGACAACCTGGTACAATGAGCAGTTCTTC; V gene: TRBV20-1; clone size: NA; D gene: NA; J gene: TRBJ2-1
CDR3 protein: CASSPLAGDRDIQYF; CDR3 DNA: TGTGCCAGCAGTCCTCTAGCGGGAGATAGGGACATTCAGTACTTC; V gene: TRBV2; clone size: NA; D gene: TRBD2; J gene: TRBJ2-4
CDR3 protein: CASSPRTGPSSYEQYF; CDR3 DNA: TGTGCCAGCAGCCCCCGGACAGGGCCTAGCTCCTACGAGCAGTACTTC; V gene: TRBV7-2; clone size: many; D gene: TRBD1; J gene: TRBJ2-7
CDR3 protein: CASSQAKYGADTQYF; CDR3 DNA: TGCGCCAGCAGCCAAGCCAAGTATGGGGCAGATACGCAGTATTTT; V gene: TRBV4-1; clone size: few; D gene: NA; J gene: TRBJ2-3
CDR3 protein: CASSLQLAGLNEQFF; CDR3 DNA: TGTGCCAGCAGTTTGCAACTAGCGGGACTCAATGAGCAGTTCTTC; V gene: TRBV12-3/TRBV12-4; clone size: NA; D gene: TRBD2; J gene: TRBJ2-1
CDR3 protein: CASSTSTVNYGYTF; CDR3 DNA: TGTGCCAGCAGCACCTCAACAGTAAACTATGGCTACACCTTC; V gene: TRBV12-3/TRBV12-4; clone size: many; D gene: NA; J gene: TRBJ1-2
CDR3 protein: CASSSLTEFPNTGELFF; CDR3 DNA: TGTGCCAGCAGTTCCCTCACAGAGTTCCCGAACACCGGGGAGCTGTTTTTT; V gene: TRBV27; clone size: many; D gene: NA; J gene: TRBJ2-2